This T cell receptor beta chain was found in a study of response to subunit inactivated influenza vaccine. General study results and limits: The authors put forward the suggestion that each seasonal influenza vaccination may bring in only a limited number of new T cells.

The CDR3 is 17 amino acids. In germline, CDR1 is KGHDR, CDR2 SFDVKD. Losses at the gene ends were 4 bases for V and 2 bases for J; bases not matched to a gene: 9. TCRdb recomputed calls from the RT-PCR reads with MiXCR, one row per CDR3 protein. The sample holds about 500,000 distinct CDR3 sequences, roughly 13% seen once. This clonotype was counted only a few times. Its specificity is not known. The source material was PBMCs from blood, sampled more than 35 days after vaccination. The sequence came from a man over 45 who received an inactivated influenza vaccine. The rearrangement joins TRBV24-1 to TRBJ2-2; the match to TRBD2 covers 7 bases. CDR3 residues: CATSDPGLGLNTGELFF. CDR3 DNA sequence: TGTGCCACCAGTGACCCCGGACTGGGACTAAACACCGGGGAGCTGTTTTTT.